Each of the 9 T cell receptor beta chains below was sequenced from the same sample in a study of sequential checkpoint blockade in melanoma. The protocol was immunoSEQ multiplex PCR, while the TCRdb copy is restricted to in-frame clones and leaves out a portion. The sample has approximately 21,000 clones, roughly four fifths seen once; the top ten hold over 50%. Treatment reported: randomized to nivolumab then ipilimumab (arm A) or the reverse (arm B). Sequenced here: CD8+ T cells sorted from blood (inferred from file names), sampled from a patient given nivolumab and ipilimumab in sequence. These receptors all come from a human donor with melanoma.

The rearrangement links TRBV28 to TRBJ2-2, with TRBD2 matching 8 bases. CDR1 and CDR2 from the germline V gene are MDHEN and SYDVKM. The CDR3 is made up of 15 amino acids. The junction had 7 bases not matched to a gene; V was cut back by 6 bases and J by 4 bases. CDR3 bases: TGTGCCAGCAGCTCTGGACTAGCTATCACCGGGGAGCTGTTTTTT. This codes for CASSSGLAITGELFF.

CDR3 protein: CASSKGQGARLDTEAFF. As DNA, the CDR3 is TGTGCCAGCAGCAAAGGGCAGGGGGCTCGATTGGACACTGAAGCTTTCTTT. The chain couples TRBV21-1 to TRBJ1-1; TRBD1 is the table's D call, not checked against the DNA. TRBV21-1 is flagged as a pseudogene. The CDR3 is 17 amino acids.

Comments on this clone: The conserved final phenylalanine or tryptophan is absent from the CDR3, which likely points to a read error. In DNA form, the CDR3 reads TGTGCCATCAGAGACGGGACAGGATCTAACTATGGCTACACCCTC. Protein: CAIRDGTGSNYGYTL. The chain is built from TRBV10-3 and TRBJ1-2, with TRBD1 identical over 8 bases. This CDR3 region has 15 residues. Germline CDR1 is ENHRY and CDR2 is SYGVKD. Trimming took 6 bases from V and 0 from J; bases not matched to a gene: 6.

J is TRBJ1-2 and V is TRBV14, with D possibly being TRBD1 (6 bases). This CDR3 contains 13 residues. V lost 4 bases, J lost 3 bases, and 9 bases lay in between. Looked up from germline, CDR1 is SGHDN and CDR2 is FVKESK. CDR3 region: CASSPHRDYGYTF. In DNA form, the CDR3 reads TGTGCCAGCAGCCCCCACAGGGACTATGGCTACACCTTC.

The sample holds one count of this clone. V and J are TRBV7-9 and TRBJ2-7, with 8 bases that match TRBD2. Per germline, CDR1 SEHNR and CDR2 FQNEAQ (reference sequence). This CDR3 comprises 18 residues. Trimming took 4 bases from V and 3 from J; bases not matched to a gene: 17. CDR3 nucleotide sequence: TGTGCCAGCAGCTCTACCTTCGGACTCGGGGGGGGTTTCTACGAGCAGTACTTC. Translating it yields CASSSTFGLGGGFYEQYF.

The chain is built from TRBV4-3 and TRBJ2-4; 10 bases match TRBD2. The CDR3 is 17 residues long. V trimming: 4 bases; J trimming: 6 bases; junction bases outside the gene matches: 12. CDR1 and CDR2 from the germline V gene are LGHNA and YSLEER. CDR3 sequence: CASSLKGERGGANIQYF. In nucleotides, the CDR3 is TGCGCCAGCAGCCTCAAAGGGGAGCGGGGGGGCGCAAACATTCAGTACTTC.

The CDR3 sequence: CASSLETDRGNTQYF. The DNA of the CDR3 is TGTGCCAGCAGCCTCGAGACCGATAGGGGTAATACGCAGTATTTT. The rearrangement uses TRBV7-9 and TRBJ2-3; a possible D gene is TRBD1 (5 bases). V dropped 5 bases and J dropped 7 bases, with 19 bases sitting between them. The V gene's germline CDR1 is SEHNR and CDR2 FQNEAQ (reference sequence). The CDR3 totals 15 residues.

This rearrangement joins TRBV28 to TRBJ1-5; perhaps TRBD1 as D (5 bases). The CDR3 is 17 residues long. V gave up 3 bases and J gave up 2 bases, with 17 bases separating them. CDR1 is MDHEN, CDR2 SYDVKM, per germline. CDR3 nucleotides: TGTGCCAGCAGTTTGGCAGGGTTCATGCCAGGCAATCAGCCCCAGCATTTT. Translated, it gives CASSLAGFMPGNQPQHF.

The chain carries TRBV6-1 and TRBJ2-7; perhaps TRBD2 as D (6 bases). CDR1 is MNHNS, CDR2 SASEGT, per germline. The germline V and J ends were trimmed by 10 bases and 0 bases, with 16 bases remaining between them. This CDR3 comprises 14 residues. CDR3 region: CATKQLGSSYEQYF. The CDR3 DNA follows: TGTGCCACCAAACAGCTCGGGAGCTCCTACGAGCAGTACTTC.